The clone carrying this TCR beta chain was detected a few times. The germline V and J ends were trimmed by 5 bases and 7 bases, with 13 bases remaining between them. This CDR3 has 13 residues. CDR1 and CDR2 from the germline V gene are SGHVS and FNYEAQ. The data belong to a study of Tregs in tolerant kidney transplant recipients. Clones were sequenced by immunoSEQ multiplex PCR, and TCRdb holds only the in-frame ones, with some missing. The sample consists of tens of thousands of clones, about 91% of them appearing once. Related graft donors supplied nonmyeloablative bone marrow transplants, and mixed chimerism was transient.

J is TRBJ2-3 and V is TRBV7-6; D might be TRBD1 (5 bases). Sample: CD4+ T cells from blood (PBMCs), taken 24 months after the transplant. This receptor was identified in a human patient who received a combined kidney and bone marrow transplant. Some T cells may trace back to the graft donor. The CDR3 DNA follows: TGTGCCAGCAGCGACTCACAGGCTTATACGCAGTATTTT. Translating gives CASSDSQAYTQYF.